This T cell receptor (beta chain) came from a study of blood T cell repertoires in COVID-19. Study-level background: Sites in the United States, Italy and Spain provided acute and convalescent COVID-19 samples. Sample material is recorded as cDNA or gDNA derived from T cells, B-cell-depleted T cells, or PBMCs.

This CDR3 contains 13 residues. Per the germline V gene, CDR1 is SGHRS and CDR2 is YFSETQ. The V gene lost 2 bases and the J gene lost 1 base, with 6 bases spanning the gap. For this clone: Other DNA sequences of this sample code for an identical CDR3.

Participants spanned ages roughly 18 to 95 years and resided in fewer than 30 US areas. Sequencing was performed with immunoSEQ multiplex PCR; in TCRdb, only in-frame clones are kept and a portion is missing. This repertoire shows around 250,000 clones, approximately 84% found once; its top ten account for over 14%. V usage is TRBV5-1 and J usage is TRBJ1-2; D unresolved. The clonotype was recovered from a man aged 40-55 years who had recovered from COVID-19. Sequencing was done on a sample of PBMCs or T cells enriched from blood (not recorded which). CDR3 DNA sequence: TGCGCCAGCAGCTTCGGTCTTAACTATGGCTACACCTTC. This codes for CASSFGLNYGYTF.